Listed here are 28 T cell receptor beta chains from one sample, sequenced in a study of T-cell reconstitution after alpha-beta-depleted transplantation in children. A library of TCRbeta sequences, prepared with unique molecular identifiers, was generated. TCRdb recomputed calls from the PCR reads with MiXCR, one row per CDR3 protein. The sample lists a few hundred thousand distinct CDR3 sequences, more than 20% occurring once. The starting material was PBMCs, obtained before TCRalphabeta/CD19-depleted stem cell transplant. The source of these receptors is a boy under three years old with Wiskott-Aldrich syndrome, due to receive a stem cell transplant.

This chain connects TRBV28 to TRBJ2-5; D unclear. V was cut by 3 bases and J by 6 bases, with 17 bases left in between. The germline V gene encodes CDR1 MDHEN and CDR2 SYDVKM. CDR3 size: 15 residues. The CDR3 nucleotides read TGTGCCAGCAGTTTTAGTAGGGTAGGGCTCAAGACCCAGTACTTC. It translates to CASSFSRVGLKTQYF.

The CDR3 spells CASSFALGPGNTIYF. CDR3 nucleotides: TGTGCCAGCAGCTTCGCGTTGGGGCCCGGAAACACCATATATTTT. The V gene is TRBV7-6, the J gene TRBJ1-3, with D possibly being TRBD1 (5 bases). V lost 3 bases, J lost 4 bases, and 13 bases lay in between. CDR3 size: 15 residues. Germline-derived CDR1 and CDR2 are SGHVS and FNYEAQ.

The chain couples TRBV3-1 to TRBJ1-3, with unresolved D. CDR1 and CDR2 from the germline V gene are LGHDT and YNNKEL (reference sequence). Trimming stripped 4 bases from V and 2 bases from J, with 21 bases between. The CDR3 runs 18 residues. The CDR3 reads CASSPVAIQRRPGNTIYF. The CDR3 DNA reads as TGTGCCAGCAGCCCCGTCGCCATACAACGACGCCCTGGAAACACCATATATTTT.

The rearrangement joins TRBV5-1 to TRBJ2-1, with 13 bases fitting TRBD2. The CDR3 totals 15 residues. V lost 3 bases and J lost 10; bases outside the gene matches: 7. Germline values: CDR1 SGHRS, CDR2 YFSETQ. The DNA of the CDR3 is TGCGCCAGCAGCTCGGGACTAGCGGGGAGAGAAGAGCAGTTCTTC. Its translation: CASSSGLAGREEQFF. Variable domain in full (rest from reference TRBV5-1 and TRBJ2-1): KAGVTQTPRYLIKTRGQQVTLSCSPISGHRSVSWYQQTPGQGLQFLFEYFSETQRNKGNFPGRFSGRQFSNSRSEMNVSTLELGDSALYLCASSSGLAGREEQFFGPGTRLTVL.

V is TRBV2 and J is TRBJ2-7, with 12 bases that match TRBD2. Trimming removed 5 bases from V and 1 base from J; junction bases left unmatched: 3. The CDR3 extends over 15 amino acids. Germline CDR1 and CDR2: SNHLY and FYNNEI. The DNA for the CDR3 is TGTGCCAGCAGTAAGACTAGCGGGGGTTCCTACGAGCAGTACTTC. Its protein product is CASSKTSGGSYEQYF.

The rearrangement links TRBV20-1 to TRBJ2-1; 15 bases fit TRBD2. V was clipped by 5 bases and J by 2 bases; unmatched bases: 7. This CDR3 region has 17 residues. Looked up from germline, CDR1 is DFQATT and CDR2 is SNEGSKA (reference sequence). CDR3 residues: CSAPWTSGRATYNEQFF. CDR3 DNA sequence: TGCAGTGCTCCCTGGACTAGCGGGAGGGCCACCTACAATGAGCAGTTCTTC.

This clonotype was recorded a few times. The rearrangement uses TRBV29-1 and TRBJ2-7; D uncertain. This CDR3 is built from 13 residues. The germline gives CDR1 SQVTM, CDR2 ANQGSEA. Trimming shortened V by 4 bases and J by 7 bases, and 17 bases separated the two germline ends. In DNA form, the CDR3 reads TGCAGCGTTGGTCCCGAAAGACCAGCGGAGCAGTACTTC. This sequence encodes CSVGPERPAEQYF.

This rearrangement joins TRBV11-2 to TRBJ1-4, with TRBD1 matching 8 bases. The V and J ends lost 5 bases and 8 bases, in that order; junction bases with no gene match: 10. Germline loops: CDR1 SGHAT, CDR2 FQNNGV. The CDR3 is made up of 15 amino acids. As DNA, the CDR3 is TGTGCCAGCAGCCTCCCGGGGACAGGAAACGAAAAACTGTTTTTT. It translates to CASSLPGTGNEKLFF.

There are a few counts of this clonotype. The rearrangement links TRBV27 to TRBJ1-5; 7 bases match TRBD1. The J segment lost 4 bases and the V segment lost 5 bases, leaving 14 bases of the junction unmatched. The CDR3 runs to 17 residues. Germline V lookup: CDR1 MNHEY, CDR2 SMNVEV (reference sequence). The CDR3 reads CASSLLPRTGFNQPQHF. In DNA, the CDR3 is TGTGCCAGCAGTCTGCTACCGAGGACAGGTTTTAATCAGCCCCAGCATTTT.

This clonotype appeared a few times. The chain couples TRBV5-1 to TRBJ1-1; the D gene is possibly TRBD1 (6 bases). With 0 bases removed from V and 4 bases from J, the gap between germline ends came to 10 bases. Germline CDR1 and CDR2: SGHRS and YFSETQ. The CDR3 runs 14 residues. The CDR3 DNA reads TGCGCCAGCAGCTTGGTGGGGGCGAGCACTGAAGCTTTCTTT. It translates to CASSLVGASTEAFF.

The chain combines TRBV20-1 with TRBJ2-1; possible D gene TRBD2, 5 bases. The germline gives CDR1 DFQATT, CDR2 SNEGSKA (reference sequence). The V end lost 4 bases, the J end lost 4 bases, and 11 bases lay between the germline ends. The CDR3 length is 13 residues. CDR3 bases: TGCAGTGCTACCGCGCGGGTTTACAATGAGCAGTTCTTC. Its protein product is CSATARVYNEQFF.

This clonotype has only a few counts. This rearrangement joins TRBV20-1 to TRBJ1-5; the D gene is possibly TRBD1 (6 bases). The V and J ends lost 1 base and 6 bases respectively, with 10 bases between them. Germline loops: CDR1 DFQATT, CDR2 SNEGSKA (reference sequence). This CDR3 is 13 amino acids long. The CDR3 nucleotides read TGCAGTGCTAGAGGAACAGGGAGTCAGCCCCAGCATTTT. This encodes CSARGTGSQPQHF.

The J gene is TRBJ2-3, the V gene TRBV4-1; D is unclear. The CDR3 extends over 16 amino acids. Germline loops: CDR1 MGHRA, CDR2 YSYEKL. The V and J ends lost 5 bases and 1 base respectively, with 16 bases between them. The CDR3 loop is CASSMAALPGTDTQYF. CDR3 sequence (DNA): TGCGCCAGCAGCATGGCGGCTTTACCAGGCACAGATACGCAGTATTTT.

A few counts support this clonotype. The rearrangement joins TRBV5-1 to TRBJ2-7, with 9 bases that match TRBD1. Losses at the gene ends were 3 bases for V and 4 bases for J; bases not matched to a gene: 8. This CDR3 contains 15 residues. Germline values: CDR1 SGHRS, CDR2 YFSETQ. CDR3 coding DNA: TGCGCCAGCAGCTCCGGAGGGACAGGGATTTACGAGCAGTACTTC. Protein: CASSSGGTGIYEQYF.

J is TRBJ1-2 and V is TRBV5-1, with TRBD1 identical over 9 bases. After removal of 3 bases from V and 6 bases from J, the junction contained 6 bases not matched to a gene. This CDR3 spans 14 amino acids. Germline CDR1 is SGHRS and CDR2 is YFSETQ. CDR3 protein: CASSSGTGPNGYTF. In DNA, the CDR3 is TGCGCCAGCAGCTCGGGGACAGGGCCGAATGGCTACACCTTC. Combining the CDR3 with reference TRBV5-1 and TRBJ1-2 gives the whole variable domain KAGVTQTPRYLIKTRGQQVTLSCSPISGHRSVSWYQQTPGQGLQFLFEYFSETQRNKGNFPGRFSGRQFSNSRSEMNVSTLELGDSALYLCASSSGTGPNGYTFGSGTRLTVV.

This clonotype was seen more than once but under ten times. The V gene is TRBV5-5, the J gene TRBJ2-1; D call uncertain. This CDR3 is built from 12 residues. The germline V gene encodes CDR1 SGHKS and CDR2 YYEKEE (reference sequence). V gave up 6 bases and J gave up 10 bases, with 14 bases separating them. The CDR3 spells CASTRSVGEQFF. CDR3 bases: TGTGCCAGCACACGGTCCGTTGGAGAGCAGTTCTTC.

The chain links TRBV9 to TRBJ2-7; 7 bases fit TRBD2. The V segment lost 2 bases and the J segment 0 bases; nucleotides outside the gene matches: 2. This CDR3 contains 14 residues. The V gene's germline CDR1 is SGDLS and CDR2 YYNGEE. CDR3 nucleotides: TGTGCCAGCAGCGTGACTAGCAACTCCTACGAGCAGTACTTC. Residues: CASSVTSNSYEQYF.

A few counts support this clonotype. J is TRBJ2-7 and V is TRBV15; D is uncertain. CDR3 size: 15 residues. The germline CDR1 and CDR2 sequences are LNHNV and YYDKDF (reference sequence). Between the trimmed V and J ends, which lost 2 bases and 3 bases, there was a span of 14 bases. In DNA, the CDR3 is TGTGCCACCAGCAGAAATCCGGGCCTTTTCTACGAGCAGTACTTC. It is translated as CATSRNPGLFYEQYF. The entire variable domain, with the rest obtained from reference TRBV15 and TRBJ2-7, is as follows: DAMVIQNPRYQVTQFGKPVTLSCSQTLNHNVMYWYQQKSSQAPKLLFHYYDKDFNNEADTPDNFQSRRPNTSFCFLDIRSPGLGDTAMYLCATSRNPGLFYEQYFGPGTRLTVT.

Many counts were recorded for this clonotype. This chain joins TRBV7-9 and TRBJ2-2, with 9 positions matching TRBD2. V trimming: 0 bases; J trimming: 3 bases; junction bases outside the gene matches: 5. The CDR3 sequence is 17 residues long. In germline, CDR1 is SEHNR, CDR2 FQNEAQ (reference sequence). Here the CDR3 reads CASSLASGLAYTGELFF. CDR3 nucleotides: TGTGCCAGCAGCTTAGCGTCGGGACTAGCATACACCGGGGAGCTGTTTTTT.

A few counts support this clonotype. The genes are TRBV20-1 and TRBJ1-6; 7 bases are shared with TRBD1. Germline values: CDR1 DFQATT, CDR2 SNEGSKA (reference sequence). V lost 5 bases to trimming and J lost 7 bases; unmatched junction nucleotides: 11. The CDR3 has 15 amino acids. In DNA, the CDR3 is TGCAGTGCTCTAAAACACAGGGGTGGCAATTCACCCCTCCACTTT. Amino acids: CSALKHRGGNSPLHF.

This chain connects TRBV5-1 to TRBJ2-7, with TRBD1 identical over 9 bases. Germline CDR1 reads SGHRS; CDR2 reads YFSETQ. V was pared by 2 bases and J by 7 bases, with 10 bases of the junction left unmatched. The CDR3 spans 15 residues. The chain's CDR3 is CASSLTGTGTDEQYF. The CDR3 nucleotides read TGCGCCAGCAGCTTAACCGGGACAGGGACGGATGAGCAGTACTTC.

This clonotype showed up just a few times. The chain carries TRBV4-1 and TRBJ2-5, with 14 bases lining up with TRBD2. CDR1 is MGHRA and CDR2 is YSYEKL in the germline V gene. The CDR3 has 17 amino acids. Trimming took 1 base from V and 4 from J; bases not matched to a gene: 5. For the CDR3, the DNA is TGCGCCAGCAGCCAAGGGGGACTAGCGGGAGCTCGAGAGACCCAGTACTTC. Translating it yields CASSQGGLAGARETQYF.

CDR3 nucleotides: TGTGCCAGCAGCTTGTTGTGGACAGTCAATCAGCCCCAGCATTTT. Amino acids: CASSLLWTVNQPQHF. The chain employs TRBV7-2 and TRBJ1-5, with a weak D call TRBD1 (6 bases). V lost 3 bases and J lost 3, with 12 bases in between. This CDR3 spans 15 amino acids. Germline loops: CDR1 SGHTA, CDR2 FQGNSA.

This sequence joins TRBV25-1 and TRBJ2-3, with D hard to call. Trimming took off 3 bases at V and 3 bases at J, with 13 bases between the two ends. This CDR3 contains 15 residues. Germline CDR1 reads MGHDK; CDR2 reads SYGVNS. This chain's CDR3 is CASSETLGATDTQYF. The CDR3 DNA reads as TGTGCCAGCAGTGAGACCCTCGGAGCAACAGATACGCAGTATTTT.

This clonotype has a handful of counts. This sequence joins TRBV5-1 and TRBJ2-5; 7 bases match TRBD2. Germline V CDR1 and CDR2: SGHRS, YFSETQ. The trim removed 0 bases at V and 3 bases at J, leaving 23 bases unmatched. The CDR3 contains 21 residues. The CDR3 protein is CASSLAGGTGWLGLREETQYF. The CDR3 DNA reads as TGCGCCAGCAGCTTGGCAGGAGGGACCGGGTGGTTGGGACTACGGGAAGAGACCCAGTACTTC.

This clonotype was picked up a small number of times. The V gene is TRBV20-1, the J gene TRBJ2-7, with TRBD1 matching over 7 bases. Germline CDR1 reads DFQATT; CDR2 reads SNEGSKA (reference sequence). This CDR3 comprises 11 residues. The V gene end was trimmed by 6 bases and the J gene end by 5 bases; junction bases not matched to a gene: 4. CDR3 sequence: CSASQGDEQYF. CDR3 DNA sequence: TGCAGTGCGTCTCAGGGGGACGAGCAGTACTTC.

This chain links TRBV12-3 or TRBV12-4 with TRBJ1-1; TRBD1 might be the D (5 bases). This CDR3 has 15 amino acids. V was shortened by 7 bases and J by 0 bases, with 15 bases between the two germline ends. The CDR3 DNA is TGTGCCAGCACTCCCCCCAGGGAAATGAACACTGAAGCTTTCTTT. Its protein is CASTPPREMNTEAFF.

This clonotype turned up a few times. CDR3 sequence reads: CASSFGTGPLTDTQYF. The CDR3, as DNA: TGTGCCAGCAGTTTCGGGACAGGTCCGCTCACAGATACGCAGTATTTT. This chain connects TRBV12-3 or TRBV12-4 to TRBJ2-3, with TRBD1 matching 8 bases. Unmatched junction bases numbered 7, after V lost 3 bases and J lost 2 bases. CDR3 length: 16 residues.